Each of the 21 T cell receptor beta chains below was sequenced from the same sample in a study of T cells expressing NK-cell markers (dated by TCRdb to 2020 to 2021). The protocol used for the library was 5' RACE. Sequenced using an Illumina HiSeq 2000. TCRdb reprocessed the reads, so every CDR3 protein sequence counts as one entry and DNA is not shown. The sample's clone listing holds some 150,000 distinct CDR3 sequences. Around a third of the sample is taken by the ten largest. Sequenced sample: blood T cells: a sorted CD56 or NKG2C T cell subset, CD4+ or CD8+ T cells, or bulk PBMC T cells (not recorded which). Every receptor here comes from a woman aged 45-59 years in good health. Donor details come from another sample of the same person, matched by shared clones.

This chain links TRBV4-1 with TRBJ2-5; the D call from TCRdb, TRBD2, cannot be confirmed without DNA. The V gene's germline CDR1 is MGHRA and CDR2 YSYEKL. The CDR3 is 14 amino acids. CDR3 protein: CASSQGPSAETQYF.

The CDR3 is CASRKTSGRGDTQYF. This rearrangement joins TRBV2 to TRBJ2-3; the TCRdb call, TRBD2, lacks DNA for checking. Germline V CDR1 and CDR2: SNHLY, FYNNEI. This CDR3 is built from 15 residues.

The V gene is TRBV7-9, the J gene TRBJ1-6. This CDR3 has 15 amino acids. From germline, CDR1 is SEHNR and CDR2 FQNEAQ (reference sequence). CDR3 sequence: CASSPEVSNNSPLHF.

The V gene is TRBV5-5, the J gene TRBJ2-1. The CDR3 runs to 16 residues. From germline, CDR1 is SGHKS and CDR2 YYEKEE (reference sequence). The CDR3 sequence: CASSSDYNTPYNEQFF.

V is TRBV6-5 and J is TRBJ2-5; TCRdb's D call, TRBD2, is unchecked because there is no DNA. The germline CDR1 and CDR2 sequences are MNHEY and SVGAGI. CDR3 size: 20 residues. The chain's CDR3 is CASSHNRAGGVPLEGETQYF.

The chain recombines TRBV27 with TRBJ2-1. The CDR3 sequence is 14 residues long. Germline CDR1 reads MNHEY; CDR2 reads SMNVEV (reference sequence). This CDR3 is CASSFELFYNEQFF.

The V call is TRBV7-9, the J call TRBJ2-3; TCRdb selects TRBD2, and the lack of DNA leaves this call unchecked. CDR1 and CDR2 (germline): SEHNR, FQNEAQ (reference sequence). CDR3 length: 17 amino acids. The CDR3 sequence: CASSLALGLGGKDTQYF.

The chain joins TRBV3-1 to TRBJ2-2; the TRBD2 assignment by TCRdb is unverifiable without DNA. Per the germline V gene, CDR1 is LGHDT and CDR2 is YNNKEL (reference sequence). The CDR3 totals 15 residues. CDR3: CASSQESGNTGELFF.

The rearrangement joins TRBV2 to TRBJ2-1. The CDR3 has 14 residues. Germline V CDR1 and CDR2: SNHLY, FYNNEI. CDR3 loop: CASSDVTGYNEQFF.

This chain links TRBV23-1 with TRBJ2-3; without DNA, the TCRdb call of TRBD1 cannot be checked. TRBV23-1 counts as an open reading frame of uncertain function. This CDR3 has 19 amino acids. CDR3 region: CASSQVPQALTAGTDTQYF.

The chain is built from TRBV4-1 and TRBJ2-1. Germline V gene data show CDR1 as MGHRA and CDR2 as YSYEKL. The CDR3 length is 13 residues. The CDR3 loop is CASSHRLGSEQFF.

The chain employs TRBV29-1 and TRBJ2-7. Per the germline V gene, CDR1 is SQVTM and CDR2 is ANQGSEA. CDR3 size: 12 residues. CDR3 sequence: CSVQSSSYEQYF.

This rearrangement joins TRBV7-6 to TRBJ2-5; the TCRdb D gene call, TRBD2, has no DNA to confirm it. The length of the CDR3 is 15 residues. The germline V gene encodes CDR1 SGHVS and CDR2 FNYEAQ. This CDR3 reads CASSLPSGSLETQYF.

The CDR3 region is CSYDISGRWNEQFF. The V and J genes are TRBV29-1 and TRBJ2-1; TCRdb returns TRBD2, unconfirmable since there is no DNA. CDR3 size: 14 residues. CDR1 and CDR2 from the germline V gene are SQVTM and ANQGSEA.

V is TRBV4-1 and J is TRBJ2-2; TCRdb names TRBD1, which stays unverified in the absence of DNA. Germline values: CDR1 MGHRA, CDR2 YSYEKL. The CDR3 spans 16 residues. CDR3 amino acids: CASSQTGTGMSGELFF.

The chain carries TRBV10-3 and TRBJ2-3; without DNA, the TCRdb call of TRBD2 cannot be checked. The CDR3 totals 14 residues. Per the germline V gene, CDR1 is ENHRY and CDR2 is SYGVKD. The CDR3 sequence is CAISVREGTDTQYF.

V and J are TRBV30 and TRBJ1-1. Germline values: CDR1 GTSNPN, CDR2 SVGIG (reference sequence). CDR3 length: 13 residues. The CDR3 sequence: CAWNGVMNTEAFF.

This sequence joins TRBV7-8 and TRBJ2-1; the D call of TRBD1 rests on TCRdb alone, since no DNA is present to check it. Germline V CDR1 and CDR2: SGHVS, FQNEAQ. This CDR3 region has 15 residues. CDR3 protein: CASSYRDKPNNEQFF.

The chain is built from TRBV7-9 and TRBJ2-3; TCRdb proposes TRBD1, but this gene call is untestable without DNA. The germline gives CDR1 SEHNR, CDR2 FQNEAQ (reference sequence). This CDR3 has 15 residues. The CDR3 sequence is CAIESGGFSTDTQYF.

CDR3 sequence reads: CASSYTGGTTDTQYF. The V call is TRBV6-5, the J call TRBJ2-3; no DNA is available, so the TRBD1 call from TCRdb remains unchecked. The CDR3 contains 15 residues. Germline assignment: CDR1 MNHEY and CDR2 SVGAGI.

This sequence joins TRBV29-1 and TRBJ2-1. The CDR3 consists of 15 residues. Germline V gives CDR1 SQVTM, CDR2 ANQGSEA. The CDR3 sequence is CSVESRMSSYNEQFF.